The 16 T cell receptor beta chains below were found in one sample sequenced in a study of blood T cell repertoires in COVID-19. The data were produced by immunoSEQ multiplex PCR, yet TCRdb's version contains in-frame clones alone and is incomplete. The sample lists under 450,000 clones, 80% to 90% occurring once. Sequenced material: PBMCs or T cells enriched from blood (not recorded which). Source of these receptors: a man aged 30-40 years who had recovered from COVID-19.

This clone was seen a handful of times. The chain is built from TRBV18 and TRBJ1-1; tentative D call: TRBD1 (6 bases). Between the trimmed V and J ends, which lost 5 bases and 3 bases, there was a span of 16 bases. The length of the CDR3 is 15 residues. Germline CDR1 and CDR2: KGHSH and LQKENI. CDR3 in DNA: TGTGCCAGCTCATCGTACAGGGTTAGGGACACTGAAGCTTTCTTT. It translates to CASSSYRVRDTEAFF.

V and J are TRBV2 and TRBJ2-1; D is unclear. Germline V lookup: CDR1 SNHLY, CDR2 FYNNEI. This CDR3 has 13 residues. Trimming removed 4 bases at V and 11 bases at J, with 15 bases between. CDR3 coding DNA: TGTGCCAGCAGTGTTGTGTTCGAGGCTCAGCAGTTCTTC. Protein sequence: CASSVVFEAQQFF. Full variable domain (remainder filled in from reference TRBV2 and TRBJ2-1): EPEVTQTPSHQVTQMGQEVILRCVPISNHLYFYWYRQILGQKVEFLVSFYNNEISEKSEIFDDQFSVERPDGSNFTLKIRSTKLEDSAMYFCASSVVFEAQQFFGPGTRLTVL.

The CDR3 spells CASSQLYSGNTIYF. CDR3 DNA sequence: TGTGCCAGCAGCCAACTATACTCTGGAAACACCATATATTTT. The chain links TRBV7-9 to TRBJ1-3; no clear D. The V gene's germline CDR1 is SEHNR and CDR2 FQNEAQ (reference sequence). This CDR3 spans 14 amino acids. V shed 5 bases and J shed 0 bases, with 8 bases lying between them. The whole variable domain, remainder taken from reference TRBV7-9 and TRBJ1-3, is DTGVSQNPRHKITKRGQNVTFRCDPISEHNRLYWYRQTLGQGPEFLTYFQNEAQLEKSRLLSDRFSAERPKGSFSTLEIQRTEQGDSAMYLCASSQLYSGNTIYFGEGSWLTVV.

This clone is a singleton in its sample. The V and J genes are TRBV18 and TRBJ2-2; 8 nucleotides align to TRBD1. Losses at the gene ends were 3 bases for V and 6 bases for J; bases not matched to a gene: 0. Germline-derived CDR1 and CDR2 are KGHSH and LQKENI. This CDR3 comprises 13 residues. This CDR3 is CASSPDRAGELFF. CDR3 coding DNA: TGTGCCAGCTCACCGGACAGGGCCGGGGAGCTGTTTTTT. The whole variable domain, remainder taken from reference TRBV18 and TRBJ2-2, is NAGVMQNPRHLVRRRGQEARLRCSPMKGHSHVYWYRQLPEEGLKFMVYLQKENIIDESGMPKERFSAEFPKEGPSILRIQQVVRGDSAAYFCASSPDRAGELFFGEGSRLTVL.

The chain is built from TRBV29-1 and TRBJ1-5; D call uncertain. The germline CDR1 and CDR2 sequences are SQVTM and ANQGSEA. CDR3 length equals 14 residues. V gave up 4 bases and J gave up 3 bases, with 13 bases separating them. The CDR3 nucleotides read TGCAGCGTTGGGAGGGAGGGCTACAATCAGCCCCAGCATTTT. Translating it yields CSVGREGYNQPQHF.

This clone was found a few times. The chain is built from TRBV6-1 and TRBJ2-7; 7 nucleotides line up with TRBD2. CDR1 and CDR2 (germline): MNHNS, SASEGT. There are 13 residues in the CDR3. J was trimmed by 5 bases and V by 3 bases; bases with no gene match: 4. The CDR3, as DNA: TGTGCCAGCAGTGAGGTGGGGGGGGACGAGCAGTACTTC. This translates into CASSEVGGDEQYF.

The rearrangement joins TRBV7-6 to TRBJ1-2; 8 bases agree with TRBD1. The CDR3 has 12 amino acids. Trimming at V came to 5 bases and at J to 14 bases, leaving 10 bases not matched to a gene. Per germline, CDR1 SGHVS and CDR2 FNYEAQ. This CDR3 is CASSPDREWGTF. In DNA form, the CDR3 reads TGTGCCAGCAGCCCGGACAGGGAATGGGGGACCTTC.

The chain combines TRBV18 with TRBJ1-2; 7 nucleotides agree with TRBD1. The germline CDR1 and CDR2 sequences are KGHSH and LQKENI. The CDR3 sequence is 13 residues long. V shed 3 bases and J 7 bases; nucleotides not matched to a gene: 5. The CDR3 nucleotides are TGTGCCAGCTCACCCGGGACAGAGGTTGGCTACACCTTC. Encoded protein: CASSPGTEVGYTF. The full variable domain, its missing parts supplied by reference TRBV18 and TRBJ1-2, is NAGVMQNPRHLVRRRGQEARLRCSPMKGHSHVYWYRQLPEEGLKFMVYLQKENIIDESGMPKERFSAEFPKEGPSILRIQQVVRGDSAAYFCASSPGTEVGYTFGSGTRLTVV.

The chain combines TRBV3-1 (or the pseudogene TRBV3-2) with TRBJ2-5; TRBD2 aligns across 8 bases. Germline trimming cut 4 bases from V and 1 base from J; bases unmatched to any gene: 11. The CDR3 is 17 residues long. The germline gives CDR1 LGHDT, CDR2 YNNKEL (reference sequence). CDR3 DNA: TGTGCCAGCAGCCGCAACGGTGATAGCGGGGCCCAAGAGACCCAGTACTTC. As protein: CASSRNGDSGAQETQYF.

The genes are TRBV6-1 and TRBJ2-1; 7 bases map to TRBD2. Trimming removed 2 bases from V and 3 bases from J; junction bases left unmatched: 7. CDR1 is MNHNS, CDR2 SASEGT, per germline. The CDR3 contains 16 residues. The CDR3 region is CASSERTGGLYNEQFF. CDR3 in DNA: TGTGCCAGCAGTGAAAGGACGGGGGGACTCTACAATGAGCAGTTCTTC.

The chain links TRBV5-6 to TRBJ1-2, with a possible D match to TRBD1 (6 bases). Trimming cost V 0 bases and J 5 bases, with 11 bases left between them. Germline-derived CDR1 and CDR2 are SGHDT and YYEEEE. The CDR3 length is 14 residues. The DNA for the CDR3 is TGTGCCAGCAGCTTGGGTTGGCAGGGGTATGGCTACACCTTC. This encodes CASSLGWQGYGYTF.

In DNA, the CDR3 is TGTGCCAGCAGTTTATCGGCAGGTGATTACACCGGGGAGCTGTTTTTT. This codes for CASSLSAGDYTGELFF. The chain couples TRBV27 to TRBJ2-2; D is unresolved. The germline V gene has CDR1 MNHEY and CDR2 SMNVEV (reference sequence). The V end lost 0 bases, the J end lost 3 bases, and 11 bases lay between the germline ends. The CDR3 extends over 16 amino acids.

This rearrangement joins TRBV7-2 to TRBJ1-4; D uncertain. Trimming shortened V by 6 bases and J by 0 bases, and 8 bases separated the two germline ends. From germline, CDR1 is SGHTA and CDR2 FQGNSA. CDR3 length: 14 amino acids. The CDR3 nucleotides read TGTGCCAGCAGATCTAGTTCAACTAATGAAAAACTGTTTTTT. Protein product: CASRSSSTNEKLFF.

This clone was seen only a few times. The rearrangement uses TRBV7-2 and TRBJ2-7, with 8 bases matching TRBD2. The CDR3 extends over 13 amino acids. V lost 5 bases, J lost 3 bases, and 3 bases stayed unmatched. From germline, CDR1 is SGHTA and CDR2 FQGNSA. CDR3 sequence: CASSRGGYYEQYF. The CDR3 region has the DNA TGTGCCAGCAGCCGCGGGGGGTACTACGAGCAGTACTTC.

Only a few counts were recorded for this clone. The chain employs TRBV19 and TRBJ1-2, with D possibly being TRBD1 (6 bases). V gave up 8 bases and J gave up 4 bases, with 17 bases separating them. This CDR3 contains 14 residues. Germline V CDR1 and CDR2: LNHDA, SQIVND (reference sequence). The CDR3 protein is CASCEGQGGYGYTF. In DNA form, the CDR3 reads TGTGCCAGTTGCGAAGGGCAAGGGGGCTATGGCTACACCTTC.

J is TRBJ1-1 and V is TRBV9, with 7 bases that match TRBD1. This CDR3 region has 15 residues. CDR1 and CDR2 from the germline V gene are SGDLS and YYNGEE. V was pared by 3 bases and J by 3 bases, with 8 bases of the junction left unmatched. CDR3 residues: CASSGYRGPYTEAFF. Written as DNA, the CDR3 is TGTGCCAGCAGCGGGTACAGGGGACCTTACACTGAAGCTTTCTTT.